This T cell receptor beta chain comes out of a study of blood T cell repertoires in COVID-19 (dated by TCRdb to between 2020 and 2021). General notes on the study: The collaborator samples originated in the United States, Italy and Spain and spanned the acute and convalescent phases of COVID-19. Sample metadata almost always included a de-identified subject ID, COVID-19 status, age in years and sex. The samples were drawn from two sources: the first 160 participants of the ongoing ImmuneRACE study, and 1,000 to 1,500 subjects contributed by 6 global collaborators. The repertoires were made available in a free public database intended to serve as a resource for research on the immune response to SARS-CoV-2. The material from the prospective study consisted of cDNA or gDNA derived from T cells, B-cell-depleted T cells, or PBMCs. Deeply sampled blood TCRbeta repertoires from subjects exposed to, actively infected with, or recovered from COVID-19 were included in the dataset. HLA class I and class II types, where available, came from metadata supplied by the sample provider rather than from assay-based typing. Here is what the overall study found, with its caveats: The quantity of clinical and demographic metadata differed by source and by participant and was supplied without curation.

Each collaborating institution followed its own protocols to collect whole blood in K2EDTA tubes. For TCRbeta analysis, collaborators shipped samples in one of three forms: frozen whole blood, isolated PBMCs, or DNA extracted from either of those sample types. TCRbeta CDR3 regions were amplified from genomic DNA using the immunoSEQ Assay, a bias-controlled multiplex PCR. The original pipeline was this. Nucleated cell counts per sample were estimated from amplification of reference gene primers within the assay. To quantify the absolute abundance of each unique TCRbeta CDR3 rearrangement, sequence reads were collapsed and filtered. For each sample, productive Simpson clonality was calculated by taking the square root of Simpson's diversity index across productive rearrangements. What TCRdb holds here is the immuneACCESS table cut down to in-frame rearrangements. Part of the clones is not present; checked against another copy, under half of the missing clones reflect an unresolved V gene, and the others are unexplained. The V and J calls and clone size were taken over from that table, and D and trimming were inferred from the DNA. The sample table holds approximately 130,000 clones, of which around four fifths were seen once. The ten largest make up roughly 13% of the sample.

On this clone: Its antigen is currently not known. No much larger clonotype is one base removed from it; base qualities were not supplied.

The TCR originated in a human donor in a cohort sampled during active COVID-19. The sequencing input was peripheral blood.

Here is the DNA: TGTGCCAGCAGTAACAGGGAATGGAGCACTGAAGCTTTCTTT. Its protein is CASSNREWSTEAFF. Rearrangement joined TRBV2 to TRBJ1-1; 6 matching bases give a weak D call of TRBD1. Per the germline V gene, SNHLY is the CDR1 and FYNNEI is the CDR2. Cut back by 5 bases and 4 bases, the V and J ends lie 14 bases apart. The CDR3 spans 14 residues, from the cysteine through the phenylalanine. Solely the CDR3 DNA is kept, with 42 bases framed from the first base.